Listed here is a single T cell receptor (beta chain). Profiled with immunoSEQ multiplex PCR; TCRdb holds only in-frame clones, not every one. The data contain about 270,000 clones, roughly 90% of them seen just once; the ten biggest clones take up around 2.1%. The data belong to a study of blood T cell repertoires in COVID-19. Overall study context: The United States, Italy and Spain supplied acute and convalescent COVID-19 samples. PBMCs, B-cell-depleted T cells, or T cells were the source of the cDNA or gDNA that made up the material.

The germline gives CDR1 MNHEY, CDR2 SVGAGI. The V end was cut by 6 bases, the J end by 8 bases, with 16 bases between. This CDR3 spans 13 amino acids. The source of this sequence is a man aged 50 or older with acute or convalescent COVID-19. The chain carries TRBV6-5 and TRBJ1-1; perhaps TRBD1 as D (5 bases). Material for sequencing was peripheral blood. CDR3 bases: TGTGCCAGCAGCTCCCCCAGACAGTCGGAAGCTTTCTTT. Translating it yields CASSSPRQSEAFF.